These T cell receptor beta chains were read from a single sample in a study of T-cell reconstitution after alpha-beta-depleted transplantation in children. TCRdb passed the PCR reads through MiXCR, listing each CDR3 protein once. The table has about 300,000 distinct CDR3 sequences, over 7.5% seen once; the top ten hold approximately 8.6%. The sample consisted of peripheral blood, taken 360 days after TCRalphabeta/CD19-depleted stem cell transplant. The receptors here all came from a female patient aged 2-15 years who had a stem cell transplant for Fanconi anemia, so the T cells may come from the graft donor. Both conserved end residues are part of each CDR3. The order of the fields is J gene, clone size, D gene, V gene, CDR3 DNA, CDR3 protein. The D gene is left open where the match is weak. For some rows the clone size is stated as once, few or many, or as a class when expanded; others skip it.

TRBJ2-1 | many | - | TRBV11-2 | TGTGCCAGCAGCAGTTTGGGCCAGGGTGATGAGCAGTTCTTC | CASSSLGQGDEQFF
TRBJ1-6 | many | - | TRBV20-1 | TGCAGTGCTAGGGAAGGAGGTGGGGGCCTGAATCCTTCACCCCTCCACTTT | CSAREGGGGLNPSPLHF
TRBJ1-5 | many | - | TRBV28 | TGTGCCAGCAGCTGGGCCCTCGGGCAGCCCCAGCATTTT | CASSWALGQPQHF
TRBJ2-1 | - | - | TRBV4-2 | TGTGCCAGCAGCGTCCGGGACGGGGCCATTTACAATGAGCAGTTCTTC | CASSVRDGAIYNEQFF
TRBJ2-2 | many | - | TRBV9 | TGTGCCAGCAGCCCACGCCCCCAGACTATCACCGGGGAGCTGTTTTTT | CASSPRPQTITGELFF
TRBJ1-6 | many | - | TRBV5-1 | TGCGCCAGCAGCTTGTTCACAGACCCCGCGGGGCCCCTCCACTTT | CASSLFTDPAGPLHF
TRBJ1-6 | - | TRBD1 | TRBV15 | TGTGCCACCAGCATAGGACAGGGCCTTTCACCCCTCCACTTT | CATSIGQGLSPLHF
TRBJ2-6 | - | - | TRBV7-6 | TGTGCCAGCAGCTTTACGTCCGGACTCACACCTGGGGCCAACGTCCTGACTTTC | CASSFTSGLTPGANVLTF
TRBJ1-1 | many | - | TRBV29-1 | TGCAGCGTCGGTTTGAACACTGAAGCTTTCTTT | CSVGLNTEAFF
TRBJ2-2 | - | - | TRBV6-2/TRBV6-3 | TGTGCCAGCAGTTACAGGGCCATCTACACCGGGGAGCTGTTTTTT | CASSYRAIYTGELFF
TRBJ2-7 | many | - | TRBV12-3/TRBV12-4 | TGTGCCAGCAGCTGGGACACCTACGAGCAGTACTTC | CASSWDTYEQYF
TRBJ2-1 | few | TRBD1 | TRBV5-1 | TGCGCCAGCAACCCGGGACAGGCGAGGGGGCAGTTCTTC | CASNPGQARGQFF
TRBJ2-3 | many | TRBD2 | TRBV5-5 | TGTGCCAGCAGCCCTCTAGCGGGGCTTAATACGCAGTATTTT | CASSPLAGLNTQYF
TRBJ2-1 | many | TRBD2 | TRBV4-1 | TGCGCCAGCAGCTCCCTGGAGGGAAGCGGGAGTCGGGATGAGCAGTTCTTC | CASSSLEGSGSRDEQFF
TRBJ2-7 | many | - | TRBV7-6 | TGTGCCAGCAGCTCCTCTCTCCACGAGCAGTACTTC | CASSSSLHEQYF
TRBJ2-4 | few | TRBD2 | TRBV15 | TGTGCCACCGCAATGGGACTAGCGGGGGGCCTTTCGACCAAAAACATTCAGTACTTC | CATAMGLAGGLSTKNIQYF
TRBJ1-4 | many | TRBD1 | TRBV20-1 | TGCAGTGCCCCAGGGGGATGGGATGAAAAACTGTTTTTT | CSAPGGWDEKLFF